The 2 T cell receptor beta chains given below trace back to one sample, sequenced in a study of technical replicates of blood from a few donors. Using immunoSEQ multiplex PCR, the repertoire was profiled, and TCRdb retains in-frame clones only, with some absent. The sample comprises approximately 85,000 clones, approximately 93% of which are singletons, and 0.26% rests with the top ten. Input material: T cells isolated from PBMCs. The receptors stem from a human donor in good health.

This rearrangement joins TRBV9 to TRBJ1-5, with 8 nucleotides matching TRBD1. J gave up 5 bases and V 4 bases, and 5 bases lay outside the gene matches. Germline assignment: CDR1 SGDLS and CDR2 YYNGEE. There are 14 residues in the CDR3. The CDR3, as DNA: TGTGCCAGCAGCAAGACAGGGGTTTATCAGCCCCAGCATTTT. This sequence encodes CASSKTGVYQPQHF.

The J gene is TRBJ1-2, the V gene TRBV7-9, with 9 bases that match TRBD1. V dropped 5 bases and J dropped 12; count of bases not matched to a gene: 16. There are 15 residues in the CDR3. Germline V lookup: CDR1 SEHNR, CDR2 FQNEAQ (reference sequence). The DNA of the CDR3 is TGTGCCAGCAGCCACAATTCAGGACAGGGGAAGCAGGACACCTTC. Translated: CASSHNSGQGKQDTF.